The 15 T cell receptor beta chains in this list originate from one sample, sequenced in a study of T cells after yellow fever vaccination. Using its own MiXCR run on the 5' RACE reads, TCRdb lists one record per CDR3 protein. The repertoire holds about 300,000 distinct CDR3 sequences, with roughly 8.7% as singletons. Sequenced here: CD4+ T cells sorted from PBMCs, sampled 5 days after the yellow fever booster vaccination. The receptor source for this set is a man aged 18 to 35 who received the YFV17D yellow fever vaccine.

This clonotype has only a few counts. The chain uses TRBV5-1 and TRBJ2-3, with 8 bases that match TRBD2. The germline V gene has CDR1 SGHRS and CDR2 YFSETQ. J was trimmed by 4 bases and V by 1 base; bases with no gene match: 5. The CDR3 sequence is 15 residues long. DNA of the CDR3: TGCGCCAGCAGCTTGTTAACTAGCGGCGCAGATACGCAGTATTTT. Amino acid sequence: CASSLLTSGADTQYF.

V and J are TRBV7-9 and TRBJ2-2; 8 nucleotides line up with TRBD2. V trimming: 5 bases; J trimming: 1 base; junction bases outside the gene matches: 3. CDR1 is SEHNR and CDR2 is FQNEAQ in the germline V gene (reference sequence). The CDR3 contains 15 residues. The CDR3 nucleotides read TGTGCCAGCAGCATCGGGGGGGTGAACACCGGGGAGCTGTTTTTT. This encodes CASSIGGVNTGELFF.

This clonotype came up a few times. V usage is TRBV19 and J usage is TRBJ1-1, with D hard to call. Trimming removed 3 bases at V and 0 bases at J, with 11 bases between. CDR3 length: 15 amino acids. Germline CDR1 is LNHDA and CDR2 is SQIVND (reference sequence). CDR3 sequence: CASSISGNVNTEAFF. The DNA for the CDR3 is TGTGCCAGTAGTATTTCCGGGAATGTGAACACTGAAGCTTTCTTT.

This clonotype was counted many times. V is TRBV18 and J is TRBJ2-5, with a weak D call TRBD2 (5 bases). The CDR3 covers 13 residues. The germline CDR1 and CDR2 sequences are KGHSH and LQKENI. V was shortened by 8 bases and J by 1 base, with 11 bases between the two germline ends. The CDR3 loop reads CASSRGSQETQYF. In DNA, the CDR3 is TGTGCCAGCAGCCGGGGATCCCAAGAGACCCAGTACTTC. The full variable domain, completed using reference TRBV18 and TRBJ2-5, is NAGVMQNPRHLVRRRGQEARLRCSPMKGHSHVYWYRQLPEEGLKFMVYLQKENIIDESGMPKERFSAEFPKEGPSILRIQQVVRGDSAAYFCASSRGSQETQYFGPGTRLLVL.

The chain uses TRBV28 and TRBJ1-6, with D maybe TRBD1 (5 bases). Germline assignment: CDR1 MDHEN and CDR2 SYDVKM. The CDR3 has 12 residues. Trimming shortened V by 2 bases and J by 17 bases, and 13 bases separated the two germline ends. The CDR3 region has the DNA TGTGCCAGCAGTTTAGCCGGACAAAATGTCCACTTT. This translates into CASSLAGQNVHF.

The chain employs TRBV3-1 and TRBJ1-1, with D possibly being TRBD1 (5 bases). The V gene lost 0 bases and the J gene lost 2 bases, with 10 bases spanning the gap. Looked up from germline, CDR1 is LGHDT and CDR2 is YNNKEL (reference sequence). This CDR3 is built from 15 residues. CDR3 region: CASSQDLGGNTEAFF. CDR3 in DNA: TGTGCCAGCAGCCAAGACCTCGGGGGTAACACTGAAGCTTTCTTT.

This clonotype was detected a few times. The rearrangement links TRBV5-1 to TRBJ2-2, with D tentatively TRBD1 (5 bases). Trimming removed 3 bases at V and 2 bases at J, with 11 bases between. The CDR3 length is 15 residues. Germline V gene lookup returns CDR1 SGHRS and CDR2 YFSETQ. The CDR3 DNA reads as TGCGCCAGCAGCTCCCGACAGAGAAACACCGGGGAGCTGTTTTTT. Translated: CASSSRQRNTGELFF. The full variable domain, completed using reference TRBV5-1 and TRBJ2-2, is KAGVTQTPRYLIKTRGQQVTLSCSPISGHRSVSWYQQTPGQGLQFLFEYFSETQRNKGNFPGRFSGRQFSNSRSEMNVSTLELGDSALYLCASSSRQRNTGELFFGEGSRLTVL.

This rearrangement joins TRBV10-3 to TRBJ2-7; D may be TRBD1 (5 bases). The length of the CDR3 is 13 residues. CDR1 and CDR2 (germline): ENHRY, SYGVKD. Trimming pared 0 bases from V and 13 bases from J, leaving 16 bases between. Here the CDR3 reads CAISESERGLKYF. The CDR3 nucleotides are TGTGCCATCAGTGAGTCGGAAAGGGGCCTTAAATACTTC.

This clonotype was seen at least ten times. This chain joins TRBV10-3 and TRBJ2-5, with 10 positions matching TRBD2. This CDR3 is 16 amino acids long. The germline V gene encodes CDR1 ENHRY and CDR2 SYGVKD. V was clipped by 4 bases and J by 4 bases; unmatched bases: 9. CDR3 DNA sequence: TGTGCCATCAGTGCCGAAAATAGCGGGGGGCGAGAGACCCAGTACTTC. Translating gives CAISAENSGGRETQYF.

Many counts were recorded for this clonotype. The chain links TRBV4-1 to TRBJ1-5, with D perhaps matching TRBD1 (6 bases). Between the trimmed V and J ends, which lost 3 bases and 4 bases, there was a span of 10 bases. The CDR3 covers 14 residues. Germline CDR1 is MGHRA and CDR2 is YSYEKL. The CDR3 sequence is CASSQEQGNQPQHF. The CDR3 DNA sequence: TGCGCCAGCAGCCAGGAACAGGGTAATCAGCCCCAGCATTTT.

The table lists this clonotype with a few counts. Sequence at one end of the junction differs from germline and may be a read error. V and J are TRBV5-6 and TRBJ1-2; D is possibly TRBD1 (6 bases). This CDR3 has 13 residues. Germline V gives CDR1 SGHDT, CDR2 YYEEEE. The CDR3 DNA sequence: TGTGCCAGCAGCCCTTCATGGGGGGGGGCCCTCTCCTTC. Protein: CASSPSWGGALSF.

The rearrangement joins TRBV5-1 to TRBJ1-4; 7 bases match TRBD1. V gave up 4 bases and J gave up 3 bases; unmatched junction bases: 9. The CDR3 extends over 16 amino acids. Germline lookup yields CDR1 SGHRS and CDR2 YFSETQ. CDR3 protein: CASSEGQASSNEKLFF. The CDR3 bases are TGCGCCAGCAGCGAAGGACAGGCTTCCTCTAATGAAAAACTGTTTTTT.

The V call is TRBV5-8, the J call TRBJ1-2; D is uncertain. The germline CDR1 and CDR2 sequences are SGHTS and YDEGEE. The CDR3 length is 12 residues. V lost 6 bases and J 2 bases, leaving 8 bases between the germline ends. As DNA, the CDR3 is TGTGCCAGCACCATGCAGAACTATGGCTACACCTTC. This translates into CASTMQNYGYTF.

This sequence joins TRBV21-1 and TRBJ2-3; no DNA check was done on the table's D call, TRBD2. TRBV21-1 is annotated as a pseudogene. CDR3 length equals 16 residues. The CDR3 DNA follows: TGTGCCAGCAGCAAAGAGTGTGCGAGGGAGGGGGATACGCAGTATTTT. This gives the protein CASSKECAREGDTQYF.

The table lists this clonotype with a few counts. This sequence joins TRBV10-3 and TRBJ2-1; 13 nucleotides match TRBD2. Germline trimming cut 4 bases from V and 10 bases from J; bases unmatched to any gene: 10. The CDR3 is made up of 16 amino acids. Germline CDR1 reads ENHRY; CDR2 reads SYGVKD. CDR3 protein: CAISGTSGGFGGEQFF. As DNA, the CDR3 is TGTGCCATCAGTGGGACTAGCGGGGGCTTTGGTGGGGAGCAGTTCTTC.